This paragraph reports one T cell receptor beta chain. Its antigen is not known. The entry originates in a study of cytomegalovirus exposure and HLA in healthy donors. On the study more broadly: There were more than 350 genotyped donors. Of these, 81% fell in the genetic ancestry cluster associated with self-reported Caucasian donors.

The PCR ran on 60 Vbeta and 13 Jbeta primers. TCRdb's table, derived via immunoSEQ multiplex PCR, lists solely in-frame clones and lacks some. The table shows about 98,000 clones, with around 75% occurring only once. The length of the CDR3 is 15 residues. Trimming shortened V by 4 bases and J by 4 bases, and 14 bases separated the two germline ends. CDR1 is SNHLY, CDR2 FYNNEI, per germline. Study-wide points: Reports state that TCR beta sequences accurately predicted most subjects' HLA-A and HLA-B alleles. Earlier analysis looked at TCR beta V segments, and most were productive about 87% or about 30% of the time. Most CMV-associated TCR beta chains were later found to appear HLA-restricted.

Input material: PBMCs. The V gene is TRBV2, the J gene TRBJ1-5; possibly TRBD1 for D (5 bases). The source is a man in his late teens or twenties in good health and CMV-seropositive. CDR3 DNA: TGTGCCAGCAGTGGGGTTCAGGGCCGAAATCAGCCCCAGCATTTT. Its translation is CASSGVQGRNQPQHF.